Listed here are 31 T cell receptor beta chains from one sample, sequenced in a study of CD8 T cells in ankylosing spondylitis. TCRdb called the 5' RACE reads again in MiXCR, with one record for every CDR3 protein. The sample includes some 37,000 distinct CDR3 sequences, 4.5% to 6% of them seen just once. Sequencing was performed on blood, either unsorted or a sorted T cell fraction (not recorded which). The receptors derive from a male donor with ankylosing spondylitis or in good health (not recorded which).

Concerning this clonotype itself: A read error may be the cause here, since a much bigger clone is one base away. The rearrangement joins TRBV6-5 to TRBJ2-5, with D tentatively TRBD2 (5 bases). Per the germline V gene, CDR1 is MNHEY and CDR2 is SVGAGI. This CDR3 has 15 amino acids. V was trimmed by 0 bases and J by 5 bases, leaving 13 bases between them. The DNA for the CDR3 is TGTGCCAGCAGTTACTCGAACAGAAGAGGGGAGACCCAGTACTTC. It encodes CASSYSNRRGETQYF.

This clonotype showed up many times. The J gene is TRBJ2-1, the V gene TRBV5-1; D is perhaps TRBD2 (6 bases). The CDR3 has 14 amino acids. The germline V gene has CDR1 SGHRS and CDR2 YFSETQ. The V end lost 4 bases, the J end lost 9 bases, and 17 bases lay between the germline ends. For the CDR3, the DNA is TGCGCCAGCAGCCCGGAGGGAAGGTGGGCTGAGCAGTTCTTC. Translation gives CASSPEGRWAEQFF.

This clonotype was recorded at least ten times. The chain combines TRBV3-1 with TRBJ2-6, with TRBD2 matching 10 bases. Germline CDR1 LGHDT, CDR2 YNNKEL (reference sequence). The CDR3 spans 20 residues. J was trimmed by 1 base and V by 3 bases; bases with no gene match: 12. The CDR3 DNA sequence: TGTGCCAGCAGCCATCCGAGCGCTAGCGGGAGTGGATCTGGGGCCAACGTCCTGACTTTC. Its translation is CASSHPSASGSGSGANVLTF.

This clonotype appeared many times. The chain combines TRBV7-2 with TRBJ2-7; tentative D call: TRBD2 (6 bases). This CDR3 is built from 13 residues. Deletions cut 1 base from V and 4 bases from J, with 8 bases between. Germline CDR1 reads SGHTA; CDR2 reads FQGNSA. The CDR3 DNA sequence: TGTGCCAGCAGCTTAGAGGAGGGTTACGAGCAGTACTTC. This codes for CASSLEEGYEQYF. The variable domain in full, completed from reference TRBV7-2 and TRBJ2-7, reads GAGVSQSPSNKVTEKGKDVELRCDPISGHTALYWYRQSLGQGLEFLIYFQGNSAPDKSGLPSDRFSAERTGGSVSTLTIQRTQQEDSAVYLCASSLEEGYEQYFGPGTRLTVT.

This clonotype showed up many times. The rearrangement uses TRBV5-1 and TRBJ1-1; D not resolved. V was clipped by 4 bases and J by 6 bases, with 13 bases between them. Looked up from germline, CDR1 is SGHRS and CDR2 is YFSETQ. This CDR3 contains 13 residues. The CDR3 here is CASSPNLAAEAFF. CDR3 nucleotides: TGCGCCAGCAGCCCTAATCTGGCGGCTGAAGCTTTCTTT.

This clonotype was seen ten or more times. The gene calls are TRBV5-1 and TRBJ2-7; D unclear. The V end was cut by 3 bases, the J end by 0 bases, with 16 bases between. The CDR3 is 16 amino acids. The germline CDR1 and CDR2 sequences are SGHRS and YFSETQ. DNA of the CDR3: TGCGCCAGCAGCTGGCCTCCTTTGGCGACCTCCTACGAGCAGTACTTC. Encoded protein: CASSWPPLATSYEQYF.

This clonotype was picked up many times. This rearrangement joins TRBV20-1 to TRBJ1-3; D gene uncertain. V lost 3 bases, J lost 0 bases, and 9 bases lay in between. Germline V gene data show CDR1 as DFQATT and CDR2 as SNEGSKA (reference sequence). The CDR3 is made up of 14 amino acids. Here the CDR3 DNA reads TGCAGTGCTAGGGACGGAAACTCTGGAAACACCATATATTTT. It specifies CSARDGNSGNTIYF.

The table lists this clonotype with many counts. V and J are TRBV9 and TRBJ2-3, with TRBD2 matching over 11 bases. The CDR3 is 15 residues long. Per the germline V gene, CDR1 is SGDLS and CDR2 is YYNGEE. V gave up 4 bases and J gave up 5 bases; unmatched junction bases: 6. CDR3 coding DNA: TGTGCCAGCAGCAGAGCGGGACTAGCGGTAGATACGCAGTATTTT. Its protein product is CASSRAGLAVDTQYF.

This clonotype was counted many times. The genes are TRBV28 and TRBJ2-1; D may be TRBD2 (6 bases). The germline CDR1 and CDR2 sequences are MDHEN and SYDVKM. Trimming left V 0 bases short and J 4 bases short, with 10 bases between. CDR3 length: 15 amino acids. CDR3 in amino acids: CASSLWDGGYNEQFF. CDR3 sequence (DNA): TGTGCCAGCAGTTTATGGGACGGAGGGTACAATGAGCAGTTCTTC.

This clonotype has a count of ten or more. V and J are TRBV5-4 and TRBJ2-2, with 7 positions matching TRBD1. There are 15 residues in the CDR3. Germline CDR1 is SGHNT and CDR2 is YYREEE (reference sequence). Trimming cost V 5 bases and J 0 bases; bases outside gene matches: 4. CDR3 sequence (DNA): TGTGCCAGCAGTCCGGGACAGCCGAACACCGGGGAGCTGTTTTTT. Translating gives CASSPGQPNTGELFF.

This clonotype occurred many times. The chain employs TRBV10-3 and TRBJ2-1, with D uncertain. Trimming took 4 bases from V and 6 from J, leaving 10 bases between them. Per germline, CDR1 ENHRY and CDR2 SYGVKD. CDR3 length equals 13 residues. CDR3: CAISVRQLNEQFF. DNA of the CDR3: TGTGCCATCAGTGTTAGGCAGCTCAATGAGCAGTTCTTC.

At least ten counts were recorded for this clonotype. V gene TRBV10-3 combines with J gene TRBJ1-2; no firm D call. CDR3 length: 12 amino acids. V gave up 1 base and J gave up 10 bases, with 10 bases separating them. Germline loops: CDR1 ENHRY, CDR2 SYGVKD. The DNA for the CDR3 is TGTGCCATCAGTGAGTTAGCCCGGGTCTACACCTTC. It encodes CAISELARVYTF.

In this sample, this clonotype turned up many times. The V and J genes are TRBV25-1 and TRBJ1-1; D gene uncertain. The CDR3 extends over 12 amino acids. CDR1 and CDR2 (germline): MGHDK, SYGVNS. The V end was cut by 3 bases, the J end by 14 bases, with 16 bases between. The CDR3 protein is CASSDPGRTAFF. In DNA form, the CDR3 reads TGTGCCAGCAGTGACCCTGGTAGGACGGCCTTCTTT.

This clonotype appeared many times. The chain links TRBV6-5 to TRBJ2-5, with D possibly being TRBD1 (7 bases). The CDR3 extends over 16 amino acids. Germline V gives CDR1 MNHEY, CDR2 SVGAGI. Trimming stripped 4 bases from V and 2 bases from J, with 17 bases between. The CDR3 is CASSSSPGGGQETQYF. In DNA form, the CDR3 reads TGTGCCAGCAGTTCTTCACCAGGGGGAGGTCAAGAGACCCAGTACTTC.

The sample holds many counts of this clonotype. The gene calls are TRBV7-2 and TRBJ1-1; D is possibly TRBD1 (5 bases). CDR1 and CDR2 from the germline V gene are SGHTA and FQGNSA. There are 14 residues in the CDR3. V lost 5 bases and J 5 bases, leaving 15 bases between the germline ends. The CDR3 DNA is TGTGCCAGCAGCGGAAGGGGTCGTCGGACTGAAGCTTTCTTT. Encoded protein: CASSGRGRRTEAFF.

This clonotype was found many times. The chain is built from TRBV4-3 and TRBJ2-2; D uncertain. In germline, CDR1 is LGHNA, CDR2 YSLEER. The CDR3 extends over 15 amino acids. V was trimmed by 1 base and J by 6 bases, leaving 12 bases between them. CDR3 in amino acids: CASSQGLRLAGELFF. CDR3 DNA: TGCGCCAGCAGCCAAGGGCTCAGGCTTGCCGGGGAGCTGTTTTTT.

This clonotype was seen ten or more times. This sequence joins TRBV6-5 and TRBJ1-3; possible D gene TRBD1, 5 bases. Trimming removed 2 bases at V and 0 bases at J, with 8 bases between. The CDR3 has 15 residues. Germline CDR1 reads MNHEY; CDR2 reads SVGAGI. The CDR3 here is CASSYRGLSGNTIYF. The CDR3 nucleotides are TGTGCCAGCAGTTACAGGGGTCTCTCTGGAAACACCATATATTTT.

This clonotype was detected only once. The junction and the germline gene differ at one end; a read error may be behind it. The chain combines TRBV24-1 with TRBJ2-1; D gene uncertain. The CDR3 sequence is 13 residues long. The germline V gene has CDR1 KGHDR and CDR2 SFDVKD. This chain's CDR3 is CATSEGNYTEQFF. The CDR3 DNA is TGTGCCACCAGTGAGGGAAACTACACTGAGCAGTTCTTC.

This clonotype came up many times. V gene TRBV5-1 combines with J gene TRBJ1-2, with a possible D match to TRBD1 (5 bases). The CDR3 is made up of 13 amino acids. V was cut by 4 bases and J by 6 bases, with 13 bases left in between. Germline CDR1 is SGHRS and CDR2 is YFSETQ. CDR3 region: CASSPQGSNGYTF. The CDR3 bases are TGCGCCAGCAGCCCCCAGGGAAGTAATGGCTACACCTTC.

CDR3 protein: CASSLVPPGGPLEGANVLTF. In nucleotides, the CDR3 is TGTGCCAGCAGCTTAGTGCCCCCTGGGGGCCCTTTGGAAGGGGCCAACGTCCTGACTTTC. The chain is built from TRBV7-2 and TRBJ2-6; D may be TRBD1 (6 bases). CDR3 length: 20 residues. CDR1 is SGHTA, CDR2 FQGNSA, per germline. Trimming removed 1 base at V and 4 bases at J, with 23 bases between.

This clonotype appeared many times. The chain's CDR3 is CASSPQDYEQYF. The CDR3 nucleotides read TGTGCCAGCTCACCTCAAGACTACGAGCAGTACTTC. This rearrangement joins TRBV18 to TRBJ2-7; D is ambiguous. CDR1 is KGHSH and CDR2 is LQKENI in the germline V gene. Trimming stripped 3 bases from V and 3 bases from J, with 6 bases between. The CDR3 has 12 residues.

Many counts were recorded for this clonotype. V and J are TRBV20-1 and TRBJ2-1, with TRBD2 matching 9 bases. Trimming removed 1 base from V and 5 bases from J; junction bases left unmatched: 12. This CDR3 comprises 17 residues. Germline V gene sequence: CDR1 DFQATT, CDR2 SNEGSKA (reference sequence). The CDR3 DNA is TGCAGTGCTAGAGGGGGCCCCGGGACTAGCTTTCACAATGAGCAGTTCTTC. The encoded protein is CSARGGPGTSFHNEQFF.

This chain connects TRBV7-2 to TRBJ2-3, with TRBD2 identical over 16 bases. Germline CDR1 reads SGHTA; CDR2 reads FQGNSA. Unmatched junction bases numbered 5, after V lost 5 bases and J lost 6 bases. This CDR3 region has 16 residues. The CDR3 region has the DNA TGTGCCAGCAGCGCGGGACTAGCGGGGGGGCTGGATACGCAGTATTTT. Its translation is CASSAGLAGGLDTQYF.

Ten or more counts support this clonotype. The rearrangement uses TRBV20-1 and TRBJ2-5, with 9 bases lining up with TRBD2. Germline V CDR1 and CDR2: DFQATT, SNEGSKA (reference sequence). The V gene end was trimmed by 5 bases and the J gene end by 7 bases; junction bases not matched to a gene: 11. The CDR3 has 14 residues. CDR3 loop: CSAGLAGGLWTQYF. Written as DNA, the CDR3 is TGCAGTGCTGGCTTGGCGGGGGGGCTCTGGACCCAGTACTTC.

This clonotype was observed many times. The chain recombines TRBV20-1 with TRBJ2-7; 7 positions agree with TRBD2. J gave up 3 bases and V 2 bases, and 10 bases lay outside the gene matches. Germline assignment: CDR1 DFQATT and CDR2 SNEGSKA (reference sequence). This CDR3 is built from 15 residues. The CDR3 sequence is CSARIAATSRYEQYF. The CDR3 nucleotides are TGCAGTGCTAGAATCGCGGCGACTAGCCGCTACGAGCAGTACTTC.

This clonotype was found a few times. CDR3 DNA sequence: TGTGCCACCAGCAGAGGTATGGGACAGGGCTACGAGCAGTACTTC. It translates to CATSRGMGQGYEQYF. The chain combines TRBV15 with TRBJ2-7, with 9 bases fitting TRBD1. J lost 3 bases, V lost 1 base, and 4 bases had no gene match. The CDR3 has 15 residues. CDR1 LNHNV and CDR2 YYDKDF come from the germline V gene (reference sequence).

This clonotype was picked up many times. The chain employs TRBV20-1 and TRBJ1-5; D is undetermined. The germline gives CDR1 DFQATT, CDR2 SNEGSKA (reference sequence). This CDR3 comprises 14 residues. V lost 1 base and J 1 base, leaving 8 bases between the germline ends. Written as DNA, the CDR3 is TGCAGTGCTAGAGTCATTTTAAGCAATCAGCCCCAGCATTTT. This translates into CSARVILSNQPQHF.

In this sample, this clonotype turned up many times. The chain joins TRBV11-2 to TRBJ1-2; TRBD1 might be the D (6 bases). The germline V and J ends were trimmed by 5 bases and 4 bases, with 17 bases remaining between them. Germline V CDR1 and CDR2: SGHAT, FQNNGV. CDR3 size: 15 residues. The CDR3 sequence is CASSLIGQSSYGYTF. The CDR3 region has the DNA TGTGCCAGCAGCCTAATTGGACAGAGCAGCTATGGCTACACCTTC.

By sample fraction, this clonotype is medium-sized. CDR3 amino acids: CSAERRAGIEAFF. Written as DNA, the CDR3 is TGCAGTGCTGAGAGACGGGCAGGGATTGAAGCTTTCTTT. The chain carries TRBV20-1 and TRBJ1-1; TRBD1 is a possible D gene (5 bases). CDR3 size: 13 residues. CDR1 and CDR2 (germline): DFQATT, SNEGSKA (reference sequence). The V and J ends lost 5 bases and 7 bases respectively, with 17 bases between them.

There are many counts of this clonotype. The V call is TRBV27, the J call TRBJ2-1; a possible D gene is TRBD1 (5 bases). The V and J ends lost 5 bases and 4 bases respectively, with 15 bases between them. The germline gives CDR1 MNHEY, CDR2 SMNVEV (reference sequence). The CDR3 runs to 15 residues. CDR3 amino acids: CASSAGDRPYNEQFF. CDR3 nucleotides: TGTGCCAGCAGTGCCGGCGACAGACCTTACAATGAGCAGTTCTTC.

This clonotype was counted at least ten times. The chain couples TRBV7-2 to TRBJ2-5, with TRBD1 identical over 9 bases. The germline V gene has CDR1 SGHTA and CDR2 FQGNSA. Germline trimming cut 5 bases from V and 5 bases from J; bases unmatched to any gene: 15. The CDR3 has 17 amino acids. CDR3 in DNA: TGTGCCAGCAGCCCGAATCCCGGGACAGGGATGAGGGAGACCCAGTACTTC. This gives the protein CASSPNPGTGMRETQYF.